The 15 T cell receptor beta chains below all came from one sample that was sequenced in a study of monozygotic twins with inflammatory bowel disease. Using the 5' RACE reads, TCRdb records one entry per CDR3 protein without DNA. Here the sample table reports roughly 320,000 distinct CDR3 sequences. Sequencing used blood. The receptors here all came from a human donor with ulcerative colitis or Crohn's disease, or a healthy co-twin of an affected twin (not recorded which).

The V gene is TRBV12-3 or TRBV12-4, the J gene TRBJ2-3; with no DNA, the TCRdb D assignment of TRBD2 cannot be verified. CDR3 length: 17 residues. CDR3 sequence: CASSRSGTSGRTDTQYF.

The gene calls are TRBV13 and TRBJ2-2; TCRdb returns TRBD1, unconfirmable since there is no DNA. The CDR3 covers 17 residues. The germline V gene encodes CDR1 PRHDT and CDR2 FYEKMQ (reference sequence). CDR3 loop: CASSLYDSRGNTGELFF.

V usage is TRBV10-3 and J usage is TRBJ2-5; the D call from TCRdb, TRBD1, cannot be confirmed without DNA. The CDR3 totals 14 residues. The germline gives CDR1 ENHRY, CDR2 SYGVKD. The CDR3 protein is CAISESWGRKTQYF.

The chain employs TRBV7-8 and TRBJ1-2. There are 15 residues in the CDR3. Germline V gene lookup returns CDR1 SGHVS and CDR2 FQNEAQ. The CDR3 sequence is CASSFPSRGGAGYTF.

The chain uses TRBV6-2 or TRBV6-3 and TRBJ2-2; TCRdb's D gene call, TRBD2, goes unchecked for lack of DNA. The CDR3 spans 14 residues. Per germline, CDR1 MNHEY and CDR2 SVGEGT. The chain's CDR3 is CASTRASRRGELFF.

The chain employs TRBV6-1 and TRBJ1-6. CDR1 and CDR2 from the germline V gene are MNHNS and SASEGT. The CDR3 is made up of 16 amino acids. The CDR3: CASSESAMWSSSPLHF.

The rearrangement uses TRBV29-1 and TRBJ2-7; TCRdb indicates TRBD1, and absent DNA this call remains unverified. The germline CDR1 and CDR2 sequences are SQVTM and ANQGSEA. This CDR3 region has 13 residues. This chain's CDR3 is CSVQGGYSYEQYF.

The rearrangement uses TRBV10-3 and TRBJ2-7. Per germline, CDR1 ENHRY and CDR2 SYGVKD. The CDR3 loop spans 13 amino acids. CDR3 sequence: CAISADPSYEQYF.

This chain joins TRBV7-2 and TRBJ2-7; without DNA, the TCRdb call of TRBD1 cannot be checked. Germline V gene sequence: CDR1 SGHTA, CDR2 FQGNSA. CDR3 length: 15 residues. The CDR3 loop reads CASSLWVAGAREQYF.

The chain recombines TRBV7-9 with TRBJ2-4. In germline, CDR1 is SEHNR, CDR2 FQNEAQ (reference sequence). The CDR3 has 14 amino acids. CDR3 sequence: CASSLLSSVNIQYF.

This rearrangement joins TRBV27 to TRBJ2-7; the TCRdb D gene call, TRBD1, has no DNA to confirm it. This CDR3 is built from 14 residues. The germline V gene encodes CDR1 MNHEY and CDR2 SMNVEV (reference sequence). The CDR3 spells CASTSGQGQYEQYF.

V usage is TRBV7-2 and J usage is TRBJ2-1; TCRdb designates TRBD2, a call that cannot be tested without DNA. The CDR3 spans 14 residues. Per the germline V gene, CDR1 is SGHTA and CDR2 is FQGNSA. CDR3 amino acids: CASSLDFSGREQFF.

CDR3 residues: CASSLSTGTQGVTQYF. The V gene is TRBV5-1, the J gene TRBJ2-5; TCRdb picks TRBD1, but there is no DNA to check that call. Germline lookup yields CDR1 SGHRS and CDR2 YFSETQ. The CDR3 spans 16 residues.

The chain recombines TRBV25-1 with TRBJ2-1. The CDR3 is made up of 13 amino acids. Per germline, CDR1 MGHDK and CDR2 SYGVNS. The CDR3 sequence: CASSESSDNEQFF.

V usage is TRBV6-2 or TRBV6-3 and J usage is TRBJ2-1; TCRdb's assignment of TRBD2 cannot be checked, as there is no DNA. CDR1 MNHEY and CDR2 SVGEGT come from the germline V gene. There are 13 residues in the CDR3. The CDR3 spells CASSSLPGGVQFF.